The 3 T cell receptor beta chains presented below share a single source sample, sequenced in a study of human T cells and chemical hapten exposure (dated by TCRdb to about 2021). The time point label, as the study defines it: patch test 2, 6 weeks after DPC sensitization. This specimen's treatment or condition label, interpreted: therapeutic diphenylcyclopropenone sensitization with weekly scalp DPC. Library preparation employed RACE. Sequencing relied on a NextSeq 500. The public reads were quality trimmed at Q25 with fastp and then assembled into clones with MiXCR by TCRdb, keeping productive beta chains. Rows merge per CDR3 protein into single entries with the most common DNA and genes. This sample is represented by about 70,000 distinct CDR3 sequences; 8.5% of them were singletons. The leading ten clones occupy around 3.6% of the sample. Material: whole blood, obtained in connection with sensitization to the hapten diphenylcyclopropenone (DPC). Every receptor here comes from a woman in her forties or fifties with alopecia areata. Some clones in this sample may be carry-over from other donors' samples.

This clonotype was counted between two and nine times. The genes are TRBV7-2 and TRBJ1-5; D may be TRBD1 (5 bases). Looked up from germline, CDR1 is SGHTA and CDR2 is FQGNSA. V lost 1 base and J 0 bases, leaving 10 bases between the germline ends. CDR3 length: 16 amino acids. The CDR3 sequence is CASSLGSGYSNQPQHF. CDR3 DNA sequence: TGTGCCAGCAGCTTAGGGTCAGGGTATAGCAATCAGCCCCAGCATTTT.

The rearrangement uses TRBV7-6 and TRBJ2-4, with no clear D. There are 14 residues in the CDR3. CDR1 and CDR2 (germline): SGHVS, FNYEAQ. Trimming cost V 0 bases and J 12 bases, with 15 bases left between them. CDR3 residues: CASSLANSFGPQYF. DNA of the CDR3: TGTGCCAGCAGCTTAGCGAACAGTTTCGGGCCTCAGTACTTC.

This clonotype was counted between two and nine times. The chain couples TRBV28 to TRBJ1-1, with D perhaps matching TRBD1 (5 bases). This CDR3 has 10 amino acids. V lost 11 bases, J lost 11 bases, and 15 bases lay in between. Per germline, CDR1 MDHEN and CDR2 SYDVKM. CDR3 amino acids: CALGDGLAFF. The CDR3 nucleotides are TGTGCCCTTGGGGACGGGCTTGCTTTCTTT.